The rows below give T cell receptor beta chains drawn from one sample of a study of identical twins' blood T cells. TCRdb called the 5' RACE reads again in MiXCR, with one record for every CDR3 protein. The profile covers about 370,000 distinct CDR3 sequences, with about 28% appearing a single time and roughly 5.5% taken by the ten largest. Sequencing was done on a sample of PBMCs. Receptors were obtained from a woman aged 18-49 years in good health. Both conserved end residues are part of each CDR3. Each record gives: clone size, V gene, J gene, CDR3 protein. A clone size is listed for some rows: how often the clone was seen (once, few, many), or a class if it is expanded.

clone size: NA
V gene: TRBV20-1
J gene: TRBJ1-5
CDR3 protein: CSALRQQNQPQHF

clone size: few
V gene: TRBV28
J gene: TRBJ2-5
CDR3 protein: CASSLLRQVTETQYF

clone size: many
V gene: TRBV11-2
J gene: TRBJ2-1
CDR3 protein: CASSSGGGPRANNEQFF

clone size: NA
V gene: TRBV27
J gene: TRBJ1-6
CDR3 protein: CASSLSGTGRNSPLHF

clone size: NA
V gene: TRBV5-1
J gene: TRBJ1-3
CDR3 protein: CASSLQTGSFSGNTIYF

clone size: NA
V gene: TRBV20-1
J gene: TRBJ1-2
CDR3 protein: CSARRYSIRPGNNYGYTF

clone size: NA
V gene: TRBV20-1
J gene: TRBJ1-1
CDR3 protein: CSARRDGVGAFF

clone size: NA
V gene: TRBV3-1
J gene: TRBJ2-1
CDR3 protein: CASSQDGASNEQFF

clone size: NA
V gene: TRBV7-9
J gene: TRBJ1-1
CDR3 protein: CASSSQGITEAFF

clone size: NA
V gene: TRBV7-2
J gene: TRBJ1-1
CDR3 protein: CASSLREREAFF

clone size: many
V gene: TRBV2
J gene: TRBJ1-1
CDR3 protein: CASAQQYTEAFF

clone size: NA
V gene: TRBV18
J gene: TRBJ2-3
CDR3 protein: CASSPPAASTDTQYF

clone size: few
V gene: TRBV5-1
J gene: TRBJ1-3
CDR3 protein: CASSLDSNAIYF

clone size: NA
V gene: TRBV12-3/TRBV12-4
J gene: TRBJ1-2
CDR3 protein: CASTLLEGHNYGYTF

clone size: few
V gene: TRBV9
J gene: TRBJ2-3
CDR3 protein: CASSGSSGRPDTQYF

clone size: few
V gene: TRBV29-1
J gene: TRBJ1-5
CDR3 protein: CSVAGGGGQPQHF

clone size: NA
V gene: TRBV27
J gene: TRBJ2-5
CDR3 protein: CASSLKRAETQYF

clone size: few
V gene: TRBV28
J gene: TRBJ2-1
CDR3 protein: CASSLSPAGSLGQFF

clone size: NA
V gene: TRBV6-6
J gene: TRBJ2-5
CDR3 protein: CASSYSPDSGETQYF

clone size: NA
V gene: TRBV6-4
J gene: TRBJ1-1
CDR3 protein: CASIGQGGTEAFF

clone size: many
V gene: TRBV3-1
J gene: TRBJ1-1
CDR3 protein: CASSRQGNTEAFF

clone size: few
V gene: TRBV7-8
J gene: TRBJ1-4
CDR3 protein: CASSQSGTVQKLFF

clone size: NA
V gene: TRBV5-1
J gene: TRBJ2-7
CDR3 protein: CASSPRGPPNEYEQYF

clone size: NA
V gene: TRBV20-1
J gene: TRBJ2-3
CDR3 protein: CSATGGRTDTQYF

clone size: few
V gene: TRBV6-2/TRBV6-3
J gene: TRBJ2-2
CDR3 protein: CASLYRVGTGELFF

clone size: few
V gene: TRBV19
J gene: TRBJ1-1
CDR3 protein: CASSPYSRDSSTEAFF

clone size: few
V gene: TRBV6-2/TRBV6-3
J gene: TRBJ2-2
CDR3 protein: CASSYSGAIAGELFF

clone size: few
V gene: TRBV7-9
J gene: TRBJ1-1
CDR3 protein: CASRPLPGTEAFF

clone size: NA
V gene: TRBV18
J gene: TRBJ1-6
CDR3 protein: CASSPGQGGSPLHF

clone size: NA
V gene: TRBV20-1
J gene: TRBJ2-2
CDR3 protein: CSARDGTKNTGELFF

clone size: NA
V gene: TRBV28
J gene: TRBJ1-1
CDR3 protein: CASRTPNTEAFF

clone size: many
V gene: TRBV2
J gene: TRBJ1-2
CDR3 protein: CASSDSGARGYGYTF

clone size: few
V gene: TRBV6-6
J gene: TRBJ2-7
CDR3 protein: CASSYNNYEQYF

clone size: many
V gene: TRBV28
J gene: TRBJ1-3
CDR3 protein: CASSPQEPGNTIYF

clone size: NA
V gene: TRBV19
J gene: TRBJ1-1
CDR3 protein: CASSSQGYLNTEAFF

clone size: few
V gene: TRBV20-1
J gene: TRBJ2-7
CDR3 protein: CSALKSADEAAEQYF

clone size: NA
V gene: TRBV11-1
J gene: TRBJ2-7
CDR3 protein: CASSLESNRGFGEQYF

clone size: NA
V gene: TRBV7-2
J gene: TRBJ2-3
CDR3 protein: CASSRGGGRAEYF

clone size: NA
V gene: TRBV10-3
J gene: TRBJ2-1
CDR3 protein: CAISDSFDEQFF

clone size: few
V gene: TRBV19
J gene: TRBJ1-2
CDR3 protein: CASRGQEARNYGYTF

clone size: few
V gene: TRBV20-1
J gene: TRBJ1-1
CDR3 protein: CSARVDWNTEAFF

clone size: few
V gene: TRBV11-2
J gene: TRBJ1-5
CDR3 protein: CASSPGGWDRLNQPQHF

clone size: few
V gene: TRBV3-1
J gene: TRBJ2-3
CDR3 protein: CASSQDGDRGPDTQYF

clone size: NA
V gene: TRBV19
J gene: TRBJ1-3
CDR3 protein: CASSTAENTIYF

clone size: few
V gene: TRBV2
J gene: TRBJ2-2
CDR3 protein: CASRGQSAGELFF

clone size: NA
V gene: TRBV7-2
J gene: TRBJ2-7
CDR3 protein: CASSLETYTRSYF

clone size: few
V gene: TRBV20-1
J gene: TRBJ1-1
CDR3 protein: CSAEDPGQGASEAFF

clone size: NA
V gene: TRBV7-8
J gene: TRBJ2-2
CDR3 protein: CASSQRAGQNTGELFF

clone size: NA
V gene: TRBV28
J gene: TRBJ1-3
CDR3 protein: CASRGRQAGNAIYF

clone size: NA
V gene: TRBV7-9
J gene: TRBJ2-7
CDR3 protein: CASSSPTAASYEQYF

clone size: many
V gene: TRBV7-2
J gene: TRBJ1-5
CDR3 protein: CASSKNNQPQHF

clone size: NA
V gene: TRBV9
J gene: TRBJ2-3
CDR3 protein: CAISVVPGIEADTQYF

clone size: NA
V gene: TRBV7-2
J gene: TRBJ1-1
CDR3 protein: CASSVQRNTEAFF

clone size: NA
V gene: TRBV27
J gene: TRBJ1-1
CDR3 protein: CASTLRGDDTEAFF

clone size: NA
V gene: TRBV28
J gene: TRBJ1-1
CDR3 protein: CASSFPTAGLLNTEAFF

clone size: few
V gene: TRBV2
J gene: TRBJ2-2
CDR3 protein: CASSEVGVNTGELFF

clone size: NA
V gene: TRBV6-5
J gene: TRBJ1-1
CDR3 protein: CASRSGNTGAFF

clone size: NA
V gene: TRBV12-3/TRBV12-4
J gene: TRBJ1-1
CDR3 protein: CASRSGYTEAFF

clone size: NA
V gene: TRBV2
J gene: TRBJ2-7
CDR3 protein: CASTLNRGYEQYF